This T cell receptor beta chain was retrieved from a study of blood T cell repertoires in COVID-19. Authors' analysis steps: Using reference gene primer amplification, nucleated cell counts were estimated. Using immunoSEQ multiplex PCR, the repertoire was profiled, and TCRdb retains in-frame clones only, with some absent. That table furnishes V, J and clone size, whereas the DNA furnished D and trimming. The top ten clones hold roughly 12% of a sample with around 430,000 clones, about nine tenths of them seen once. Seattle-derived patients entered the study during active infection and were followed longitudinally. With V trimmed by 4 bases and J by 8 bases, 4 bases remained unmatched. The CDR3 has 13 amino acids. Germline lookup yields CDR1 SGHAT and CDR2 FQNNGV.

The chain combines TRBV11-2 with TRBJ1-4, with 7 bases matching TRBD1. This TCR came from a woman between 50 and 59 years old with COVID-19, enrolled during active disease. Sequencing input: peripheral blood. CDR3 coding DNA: TGTGCCAGCAGCTCCACAGGGGTCGAAAAACTGTTTTTT. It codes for CASSSTGVEKLFF. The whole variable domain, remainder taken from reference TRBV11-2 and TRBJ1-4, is EAGVAQSPRYKIIEKRQSVAFWCNPISGHATLYWYQQILGQGPKLLIQFQNNGVVDDSQLPKDRFSAERLKGVDSTLKIQPAKLEDSAVYLCASSSTGVEKLFFGSGTQLSVL.